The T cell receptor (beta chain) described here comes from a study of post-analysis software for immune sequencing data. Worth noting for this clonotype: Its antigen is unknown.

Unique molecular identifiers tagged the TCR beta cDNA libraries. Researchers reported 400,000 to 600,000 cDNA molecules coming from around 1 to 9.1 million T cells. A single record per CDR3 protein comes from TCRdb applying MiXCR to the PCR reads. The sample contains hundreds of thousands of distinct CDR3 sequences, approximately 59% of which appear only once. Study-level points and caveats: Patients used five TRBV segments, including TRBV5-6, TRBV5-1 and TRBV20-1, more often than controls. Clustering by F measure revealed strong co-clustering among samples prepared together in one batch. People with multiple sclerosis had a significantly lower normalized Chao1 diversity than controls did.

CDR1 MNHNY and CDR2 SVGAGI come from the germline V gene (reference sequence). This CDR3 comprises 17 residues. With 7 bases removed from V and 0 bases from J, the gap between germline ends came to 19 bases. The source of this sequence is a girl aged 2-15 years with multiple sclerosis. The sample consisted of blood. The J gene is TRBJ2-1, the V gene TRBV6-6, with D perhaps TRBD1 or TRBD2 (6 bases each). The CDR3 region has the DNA TGTGCCAGCATATCTCGAGGGGGGCAGAGCTCCTACAATGAGCAGTTCTTC. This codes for CASISRGGQSSYNEQFF.